This TCR beta chain is drawn from a study of T-cell memory formation after mild COVID-19. Overall study: For the most part, TCR clusters were specific to one donor.

TCRdb analysed the 5' RACE reads with MiXCR anew, one entry per CDR3 protein. Among around 340,000 distinct CDR3 sequences listed, around a fifth were seen once. J gave up 6 bases and V 3 bases, and 11 bases lay outside the gene matches. This CDR3 spans 15 amino acids. CDR1 and CDR2 from the germline V gene are GTSNPN and SVGIG (reference sequence). The sequenced sample was PBMCs or a T cell subset sorted from them (not recorded which). The sequence derives from an adult woman who had mild COVID-19 (a few samples of this study predate the infection). Cell type and time point are not known. The chain is built from TRBV30 and TRBJ2-7, with TRBD1 matching over 10 bases. In DNA, the CDR3 is TGTGCCTGGAGGCCGACGGACAGGGGGAATCTCGAGCAGTACTTC. Translated, it gives CAWRPTDRGNLEQYF. Supplemented by reference TRBV30 and TRBJ2-7, the full variable domain reads SQTIHQWPATLVQPVGSPLSLECTVEGTSNPNLYWYRQAAGRGLQLLFYSVGIGQISSEVPQNLSASRPQDRQFILSSKKLLLSDSGFYLCAWRPTDRGNLEQYFGPGTRLTVT.